The rows below give T cell receptor beta chains drawn from one sample of a study of blood T cell repertoires in COVID-19. This table comes from immunoSEQ multiplex PCR, and its TCRdb copy is limited to in-frame clones, with some not included. Of 260,000 or so clones in the sample, roughly 82% were seen once. Sequenced input: peripheral blood. The receptors come from a woman in her seventies with acute or convalescent COVID-19. Each CDR3 is given with its conserved first and last residue. The order of the fields is V gene, J gene, clone size, D gene, CDR3 DNA, CDR3 protein. A D gene is named only where the DNA matches it firmly. Part of the rows lack a size; the others show once, few, many or a class for expanded clones.

TRBV9	TRBJ2-6	.	.	TGTGCCAGCAGCGGACTCCTAGGGGTATCTGGGGCCAACGTCCTGACTTTC	CASSGLLGVSGANVLTF
TRBV5-4	TRBJ1-1	.	TRBD1	TGTGCCAGCAGCTTGCCGGGGACAGGGGGCACTGAAGCTTTCTTT	CASSLPGTGGTEAFF
TRBV9	TRBJ1-5	.	.	TGTGCCAGCAGCGTAGCAGGGTCCAATCAGCCCCAGCATTTT	CASSVAGSNQPQHF
TRBV6-2/TRBV6-3	TRBJ2-7	once	TRBD1	TGTGCCAGCAGTTACGACGGGACAGGGGTCTACGAGCAGTACTTC	CASSYDGTGVYEQYF
TRBV4-3	TRBJ1-1	.	.	TGCGCCAGCAGCCTCATCCTTAGGGGGAACACTGAAGCTTTCTTT	CASSLILRGNTEAFF
TRBV19	TRBJ1-5	.	TRBD1	TGTGCCAGTACTGACAGGGTCGGCAATCAGCCCCAGCATTTT	CASTDRVGNQPQHF
TRBV5-1	TRBJ1-3	.	.	TGCGCCAGCAGCTTAGGGAGCTTCTCTGGAAACACCATATATTTT	CASSLGSFSGNTIYF
TRBV6-6	TRBJ2-7	.	.	TGTGCCAGCAGCGGACAGATATACGAGCAGTACTTC	CASSGQIYEQYF
TRBV15	TRBJ1-2	.	TRBD1	TGTGCCACCAGCAGATCTGGACAGGTCTCAGCTAACTATGGCTACACCTTC	CATSRSGQVSANYGYTF
TRBV5-1	TRBJ1-1	.	.	TGCGCCAGCACAGCGGGGGGTACGATGAACACTGAAGCTTTCTTT	CASTAGGTMNTEAFF
TRBV5-6	TRBJ1-4	.	.	TGTGCCAGCAGCTTGCTAGCCGTCGCAACTAATGAAAAACTGTTTTTT	CASSLLAVATNEKLFF
TRBV19	TRBJ1-1	.	.	TGTGCCAGTAGTATGAGGAACAGGGCTACTGAAGCTTTCTTT	CASSMRNRATEAFF
TRBV11-2	TRBJ2-5	.	TRBD2	TGTGCCAGCGGGATGTCTTATAGCGGCGGGGGAACACAAGAGACCCAGTACTTC	CASGMSYSGGGTQETQYF